This record covers a single T cell receptor (beta chain). Its matching antigen is unknown. The PCR used 60 Vbeta and 13 Jbeta primers. Using immunoSEQ multiplex PCR, the repertoire was profiled, and TCRdb retains in-frame clones only, with some absent. The sample contains fewer than 65,000 clones, 73% of which appear only once. The data stem from a study of cytomegalovirus exposure and HLA in healthy donors. Study-wide results and limits: Listed as cytomegalovirus-associated were approximately 160 TCR beta chains.

Sequencing was done on a sample of PBMCs. This TCR was sampled from a man aged 50 or older in good health and CMV-seronegative.

The CDR3 loop is CASSSMTGGAGGLRVQYF. The CDR3 DNA reads TGTGCCAGCAGCTCCATGACCGGGGGTGCGGGGGGACTACGCGTGCAGTACTTC. The V and J genes are TRBV5-6 and TRBJ2-7; TRBD2 matches at 8 bases. The CDR3 is 18 amino acids. With V trimmed by 3 bases and J by 9 bases, 23 bases remained unmatched. From germline, CDR1 is SGHDT and CDR2 YYEEEE.